These 18 T cell receptor beta chains were sequenced from one sample in a study of OX40 agonist ivuxolimab in advanced cancers. Here immunoSEQ multiplex PCR was the method, and the copy in TCRdb shows in-frame clones only, minus some. The sample has about 67,000 clones; more than 65% are singletons. This material consisted of CD4+ or CD8+ T cells sorted from blood, taken in a trial of the OX40 agonist ivuxolimab. Receptor source: an adult with an advanced solid tumor such as melanoma, head and neck, liver or kidney cancer.

This chain connects TRBV5-1 to TRBJ2-1; 7 nucleotides match TRBD2. Germline V gene sequence: CDR1 SGHRS, CDR2 YFSETQ. J was trimmed by 3 bases and V by 4 bases; bases with no gene match: 1. The length of the CDR3 is 13 residues. The CDR3 loop reads CASSRTSYNEQFF. The CDR3 nucleotides read TGCGCCAGCAGCAGGACTAGCTACAATGAGCAGTTCTTC.

The rearrangement uses TRBV2 and TRBJ2-7; possible D gene TRBD1, 9 bases. The CDR3 spans 15 residues. Trimming shortened V by 7 bases and J by 1 base, and 17 bases separated the two germline ends. The germline CDR1 and CDR2 sequences are SNHLY and FYNNEI. DNA for the CDR3: TGTGCCAGCACCGGGGGGGGGACAGGGTCCTACGAGCAGTACTTC. Encoded protein: CASTGGGTGSYEQYF.

This chain joins TRBV7-8 and TRBJ1-5; D perhaps matches TRBD1 (5 bases). The germline V and J ends were trimmed by 4 bases and 5 bases, with 15 bases remaining between them. This CDR3 is built from 15 residues. The V gene's germline CDR1 is SGHVS and CDR2 FQNEAQ. The CDR3 protein is CASSSGTYGDQPQHF. The CDR3 bases are TGTGCCAGCAGCTCTGGGACTTATGGAGATCAGCCCCAGCATTTT.

The count of this clone is one. This chain connects TRBV5-1 to TRBJ1-3; 7 bases are a match to TRBD1. V shed 4 bases, J shed 1 base, and the junction held 5 bases outside the gene matches. Germline CDR1 and CDR2: SGHRS and YFSETQ. The CDR3 loop spans 15 amino acids. CDR3 nucleotides: TGCGCCAGCAGCGTAGGACAGGTTTCTGGAAACACCATATATTTT. Translation gives CASSVGQVSGNTIYF.

V usage is TRBV7-2 and J usage is TRBJ1-2, with D uncertain. The CDR3 spans 11 residues. The ends were cut back, 4 bases at V and 8 bases at J, with 8 bases in the middle. Germline-derived CDR1 and CDR2 are SGHTA and FQGNSA. DNA for the CDR3: TGTGCCAGCAGCTCTATGGGAGGCTACACCTTC. Protein sequence: CASSSMGGYTF.

This clone was seen a few times. The chain recombines TRBV7-9 with TRBJ1-1, with 10 nucleotides matching TRBD1. This CDR3 comprises 18 residues. CDR1 is SEHNR and CDR2 is FQNEAQ in the germline V gene (reference sequence). V lost 4 bases, J lost 1 base, and 12 bases stayed unmatched. The CDR3 region is CASSSLRQGAIQNTEAFF. The CDR3 nucleotides are TGTGCCAGCAGCTCTCTTAGACAGGGGGCAATCCAGAACACTGAAGCTTTCTTT.

The rearrangement uses TRBV19 and TRBJ1-5; TRBD1 is a possible D gene (5 bases). Per germline, CDR1 LNHDA and CDR2 SQIVND (reference sequence). V was pared by 5 bases and J by 3 bases, with 14 bases between. The CDR3 loop spans 15 amino acids. The CDR3 here is CASSLGTGYNQPQHF. CDR3 sequence (DNA): TGTGCCAGTAGTTTGGGGACGGGGTACAATCAGCCCCAGCATTTT.

V usage is TRBV19 and J usage is TRBJ2-2, with D possibly being TRBD1 (6 bases). V lost 4 bases to trimming and J lost 5 bases, with 11 bases between them. Per germline, CDR1 LNHDA and CDR2 SQIVND (reference sequence). The CDR3 runs 14 residues. Written as DNA, the CDR3 is TGTGCCAGTAGTACGGTCAGGGGAACCGGGGAGCTGTTTTTT. It encodes CASSTVRGTGELFF.

As regards this clone: Sequence at one end of the junction differs from germline and may be a read error. The identical CDR3 is also encoded by other nucleotide sequences in the sample. The J gene is TRBJ2-3, the V gene TRBV29-1; 9 bases are shared with TRBD1. CDR3 size: 14 residues. Germline CDR1 reads SQVTM; CDR2 reads ANQGSEA. This chain's CDR3 is CSVEGQGYTDTQYF. In DNA, the CDR3 is TGCAGCGTGGAAGGACAGGGGTACACAGATACGCAGTATTTT.

The genes are TRBV5-6 and TRBJ2-1; D remains ambiguous. The CDR3 covers 13 residues. Germline V lookup: CDR1 SGHDT, CDR2 YYEEEE. Trimming took 4 bases from V and 8 from J, leaving 13 bases between them. CDR3: CASSQMPQDEQFF. CDR3 in DNA: TGTGCCAGCAGCCAAATGCCGCAGGATGAGCAGTTCTTC.

The V gene is TRBV7-9, the J gene TRBJ1-6; TRBD1 aligns across 8 bases. The ends lost 5 bases at V and 3 bases at J; junction bases unmatched: 6. The CDR3 extends over 16 amino acids. Germline V gene sequence: CDR1 SEHNR, CDR2 FQNEAQ (reference sequence). The CDR3 sequence: CASSRGQGFYNSPLHF. CDR3 nucleotides: TGTGCCAGCAGCCGCGGACAGGGCTTCTATAATTCACCCCTCCACTTT.

The chain's CDR3 is CASSDLKAGTFSIYEQYF. Here the CDR3 DNA reads TGTGCCAGCAGTGATCTGAAGGCAGGGACCTTTTCTATCTACGAGCAGTACTTC. J is TRBJ2-7 and V is TRBV2; perhaps D is TRBD1 or TRBD2 (5 bases each). Germline V lookup: CDR1 SNHLY, CDR2 FYNNEI. The CDR3 extends over 18 amino acids. V gave up 3 bases and J gave up 3 bases, with 24 bases separating them.

The chain links TRBV10-2 to TRBJ2-7; TRBD1 might be the D (6 bases). CDR1 and CDR2 (germline): WSHSY, SAAADI. The CDR3 has 15 amino acids. V was pared by 10 bases and J by 6 bases, with 25 bases between. The CDR3 here is CATRDGQINTGEQYF. In DNA form, the CDR3 reads TGCGCCACCCGGGACGGACAGATCAATACGGGCGAGCAGTACTTC.

The rearrangement joins TRBV19 to TRBJ2-3, with D tentatively TRBD2 (6 bases). The germline V and J ends were trimmed by 1 base and 5 bases, with 7 bases remaining between them. The CDR3 covers 13 residues. Germline-derived CDR1 and CDR2 are LNHDA and SQIVND (reference sequence). DNA for the CDR3: TGTGCCAGTAGTATAGTGGGGGGAGATACGCAGTATTTT. Amino acids: CASSIVGGDTQYF.

The chain combines TRBV7-3 with TRBJ2-7; D not certain. This CDR3 contains 15 residues. In germline, CDR1 is SGHTA, CDR2 FQGTGA. The V and J ends lost 0 bases and 5 bases respectively, with 14 bases between them. The CDR3 protein is CASSLTGLGINEQYF. CDR3 nucleotides: TGTGCCAGCAGCTTAACAGGCCTGGGTATCAACGAGCAGTACTTC.

This sequence joins TRBV7-9 and TRBJ2-5; D is uncertain. The V end lost 6 bases, the J end lost 9 bases, and 14 bases lay between the germline ends. Germline-derived CDR1 and CDR2 are SEHNR and FQNEAQ (reference sequence). The CDR3 covers 12 residues. The CDR3 DNA is TGTGCCAGCAGTCCGGGTACGTCGGCCCAGTACTTC. Translating gives CASSPGTSAQYF.

The gene calls are TRBV6-5 and TRBJ2-5; D uncertain. Germline V lookup: CDR1 MNHEY, CDR2 SVGAGI. The CDR3 consists of 15 residues. With 0 bases removed from V and 2 bases from J, the gap between germline ends came to 10 bases. The CDR3: CASSYSTGPQETQYF. The CDR3 nucleotides are TGTGCCAGCAGTTACTCGACGGGCCCACAAGAGACCCAGTACTTC.

Only one count was recorded for this clone. This chain's CDR3 is CASSLGGPNRQYF. The DNA for the CDR3 is TGTGCCAGCAGTTTAGGGGGCCCCAACAGGCAGTATTTT. The V call is TRBV28, the J call TRBJ2-3; a possible D gene is TRBD1 (6 bases). The CDR3 length is 13 residues. V lost 2 bases to trimming and J lost 11 bases, with 14 bases between them. Per germline, CDR1 MDHEN and CDR2 SYDVKM.